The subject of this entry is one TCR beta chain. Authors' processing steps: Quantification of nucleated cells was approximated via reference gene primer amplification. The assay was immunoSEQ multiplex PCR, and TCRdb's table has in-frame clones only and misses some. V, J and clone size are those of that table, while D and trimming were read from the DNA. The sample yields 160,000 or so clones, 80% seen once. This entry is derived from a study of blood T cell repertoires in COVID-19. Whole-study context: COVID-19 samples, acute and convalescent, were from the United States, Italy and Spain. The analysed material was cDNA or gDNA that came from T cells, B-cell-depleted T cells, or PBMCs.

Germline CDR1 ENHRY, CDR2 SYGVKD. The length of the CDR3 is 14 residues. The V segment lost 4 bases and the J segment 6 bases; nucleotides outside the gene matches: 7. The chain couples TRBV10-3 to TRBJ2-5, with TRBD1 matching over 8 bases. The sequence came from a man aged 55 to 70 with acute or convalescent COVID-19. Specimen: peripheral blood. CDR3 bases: TGTGCCATCAGTGGGACAGGGAGGAGCAAGACCCAGTACTTC. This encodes CAISGTGRSKTQYF.